Following are 18 T cell receptor beta chains from one sample sequenced in a study of blood T cell repertoires in COVID-19. Sequencing used immunoSEQ multiplex PCR; TCRdb keeps in-frame clones, though not all of them. The sample has 200,000 to 300,000 clones; roughly four fifths are singletons. Sample: peripheral blood. These receptors were collected from a woman in her sixties or seventies with active or convalescent COVID-19.

The CDR3 reads CASSYRDRGYEQYF. The DNA for the CDR3 is TGCGCCAGCAGCTACCGCGACAGGGGGTACGAGCAGTACTTC. V is TRBV5-1 and J is TRBJ2-7, with TRBD1 matching 9 bases. The V segment lost 3 bases and the J segment 4 bases; nucleotides outside the gene matches: 5. The CDR3 extends over 14 amino acids. Germline lookup yields CDR1 SGHRS and CDR2 YFSETQ.

The chain is built from TRBV3-1 (or the pseudogene TRBV3-2) and TRBJ2-3, with D uncertain. CDR3 size: 14 residues. The germline gives CDR1 LGHDT, CDR2 YNNKEL (reference sequence). With 0 bases removed from V and 4 bases from J, the gap between germline ends came to 8 bases. The CDR3 here is CASSQDQIADTQYF. The CDR3 DNA reads TGTGCCAGCAGCCAAGATCAAATAGCAGATACGCAGTATTTT.

Concerning this clone: The sample carries other DNA sequences with the same CDR3. The chain joins TRBV27 to TRBJ2-7; 10 bases map to TRBD1. The CDR3 has 14 amino acids. Germline values: CDR1 MNHEY, CDR2 SMNVEV (reference sequence). V lost 2 bases, J lost 4 bases, and 2 bases stayed unmatched. CDR3 residues: CASSLLGQGYEQYF. The CDR3 DNA sequence: TGTGCCAGCAGTTTACTGGGACAGGGGTACGAGCAGTACTTC.

V usage is TRBV19 and J usage is TRBJ1-6; D is unresolved. Trimming shortened V by 3 bases and J by 6 bases, and 12 bases separated the two germline ends. The CDR3 is made up of 15 amino acids. Per germline, CDR1 LNHDA and CDR2 SQIVND (reference sequence). CDR3 nucleotide sequence: TGTGCCAGTAGTATTGACCGGGTAATTAATTCACCCCTCCACTTT. Its translation is CASSIDRVINSPLHF.

V usage is TRBV7-3 and J usage is TRBJ2-5, with TRBD1 matching 7 bases. CDR3 length: 14 residues. CDR1 is SGHTA, CDR2 FQGTGA, per germline. V was pared by 5 bases and J by 7 bases, with 10 bases of the junction left unmatched. Here the CDR3 reads CASSPGQVEGTQYF. The CDR3 DNA reads as TGTGCCAGCAGCCCAGGACAGGTAGAAGGGACCCAGTACTTC.

This chain links TRBV6-5 with TRBJ1-2; TRBD1 is a possible D gene (5 bases). V lost 4 bases to trimming and J lost 0 bases, with 12 bases between them. CDR3 size: 15 residues. CDR1 and CDR2 from the germline V gene are MNHEY and SVGAGI. The CDR3 sequence: CASSSGLGPNYGYTF. In DNA, the CDR3 is TGTGCCAGCAGTTCAGGGTTGGGCCCTAACTATGGCTACACCTTC.

The count of this clone is one. This chain uses TRBV11-1 with TRBJ2-2; a possible D gene is TRBD2 (5 bases). V lost 0 bases to trimming and J lost 7 bases, with 9 bases between them. The CDR3 spans 14 residues. From germline, CDR1 is SGHAT and CDR2 FQDESV (reference sequence). The CDR3 protein is CASSLASGIGELFF. In DNA, the CDR3 is TGTGCCAGCAGCTTAGCTTCGGGGATCGGGGAGCTGTTTTTT.

This chain joins TRBV7-8 and TRBJ2-2; perhaps TRBD1 as D (6 bases). This CDR3 has 17 residues. CDR1 is SGHVS and CDR2 is FQNEAQ in the germline V gene. Trimming left V 6 bases short and J 5 bases short, with 22 bases between. The CDR3 loop is CASSYRLGAGWTGELFF. As DNA, the CDR3 is TGTGCCAGCAGTTACAGACTGGGGGCCGGTTGGACCGGGGAGCTGTTTTTT.

The chain has TRBV6-6 and TRBJ1-2; a weak D match, TRBD1 (5 bases). With 2 bases removed from V and 8 bases from J, the gap between germline ends came to 12 bases. The CDR3 has 13 residues. Germline-derived CDR1 and CDR2 are MNHNY and SVGAGI (reference sequence). The CDR3 nucleotides are TGTGCCAGCAGTTACGACAGCGCTCGAGGCTACACCTTC. This gives the protein CASSYDSARGYTF.

The chain employs TRBV29-1 and TRBJ1-5; TRBD1 matches 9 bases. V lost 6 bases and J lost 4; bases outside the gene matches: 1. The V gene's germline CDR1 is SQVTM and CDR2 ANQGSEA. This CDR3 contains 12 residues. The CDR3 bases are TGCAGCGTCGGGACAGGGAATCAGCCCCAGCATTTT. It encodes CSVGTGNQPQHF.

The chain is built from TRBV19 and TRBJ1-6; 9 bases are a match to TRBD1. The length of the CDR3 is 15 residues. The V gene end was trimmed by 6 bases and the J gene end by 3 bases; junction bases not matched to a gene: 3. Germline values: CDR1 LNHDA, CDR2 SQIVND (reference sequence). In DNA, the CDR3 is TGTGCCAGTAGGGGACAGGGAGTCTATAATTCACCCCTCCACTTT. Amino acids: CASRGQGVYNSPLHF.

The chain employs TRBV27 and TRBJ2-2, with D maybe TRBD1 (5 bases). The V gene's germline CDR1 is MNHEY and CDR2 SMNVEV (reference sequence). The CDR3 is 13 amino acids. Trimming stripped 3 bases from V and 7 bases from J, with 9 bases between. The CDR3: CASSFHRGGELFF. The DNA for the CDR3 is TGTGCCAGCAGTTTCCATAGGGGCGGGGAGCTGTTTTTT.

This clone has a single count. This chain links TRBV5-1 with TRBJ2-3; 9 bases are a match to TRBD1. Germline CDR1 SGHRS, CDR2 YFSETQ. Trimming cost V 4 bases and J 1 base; bases outside gene matches: 13. The CDR3 has 18 residues. DNA for the CDR3: TGCGCCAGCAGCCCTGGACAGGGGACCCCTTTGGGCACAGATACGCAGTATTTT. The encoded protein is CASSPGQGTPLGTDTQYF. Drawing the rest from reference TRBV5-1 and TRBJ2-3, the complete variable domain is KAGVTQTPRYLIKTRGQQVTLSCSPISGHRSVSWYQQTPGQGLQFLFEYFSETQRNKGNFPGRFSGRQFSNSRSEMNVSTLELGDSALYLCASSPGQGTPLGTDTQYFGPGTRLTVL.

The CDR3 region has the DNA TGTGCCAGCAGTTTTCCGGACAGGGAAAAAATGAACACTGAAGCTTTCTTT. Its translation is CASSFPDREKMNTEAFF. This chain links TRBV28 with TRBJ1-1, with 8 bases identical to TRBD1. The CDR3 totals 17 residues. Germline CDR1 MDHEN, CDR2 SYDVKM. The V gene end was trimmed by 3 bases and the J gene end by 0 bases; junction bases not matched to a gene: 9.

The gene calls are TRBV11-2 and TRBJ1-1, with no clear D. Germline lookup yields CDR1 SGHAT and CDR2 FQNNGV. V was shortened by 5 bases and J by 6 bases, with 13 bases between the two germline ends. The CDR3 consists of 13 residues. CDR3 coding DNA: TGTGCCAGCAGCGCCCCGGGGAGGGCTGAAGCTTTCTTT. This codes for CASSAPGRAEAFF.

The chain uses TRBV5-4 and TRBJ2-1, with 8 bases that match TRBD2. The CDR3 totals 15 residues. With 2 bases clipped from V and 2 bases from J, the junction kept 3 bases outside the gene matches. Germline loops: CDR1 SGHNT, CDR2 YYREEE (reference sequence). The CDR3 sequence: CASSFSGGTYNEQFF. In nucleotides, the CDR3 is TGTGCCAGCAGCTTTTCGGGGGGGACCTACAATGAGCAGTTCTTC.

The V call is TRBV5-1, the J call TRBJ2-3, with 10 bases lining up with TRBD1. Unmatched junction bases numbered 10, after V lost 9 bases and J lost 6 bases. Germline V gene data show CDR1 as SGHRS and CDR2 as YFSETQ. CDR3 length: 14 amino acids. CDR3 sequence: CATTPGQGFDTQYF. The CDR3 DNA follows: TGCGCCACCACCCCGGGACAGGGGTTTGATACGCAGTATTTT.

This clone was seen a handful of times. V and J are TRBV9 and TRBJ1-4; 7 bases agree with TRBD1. CDR1 is SGDLS, CDR2 YYNGEE, per germline. The CDR3 extends over 16 amino acids. V lost 0 bases, J lost 3 bases, and 5 bases stayed unmatched. The CDR3: CASSVGLGGANEKLFF. Written as DNA, the CDR3 is TGTGCCAGCAGCGTAGGTTTAGGGGGCGCTAATGAAAAACTGTTTTTT.